The 27 T cell receptor beta chains below were found in one sample sequenced in a study of cytomegalovirus exposure and HLA in healthy donors. 60 Vbeta and 13 Jbeta primers were used in PCR. Sequencing was performed with immunoSEQ multiplex PCR; in TCRdb, only in-frame clones are kept and a portion is missing. The sample shows 200,000 or so clones, roughly four fifths of them seen only once. The sample comprised PBMCs. Receptors originate from a woman aged 50 to 60 in good health and CMV-seropositive.

This sequence joins TRBV7-2 and TRBJ1-2, with TRBD1 matching over 12 bases. Germline loops: CDR1 SGHTA, CDR2 FQGNSA. The CDR3 sequence is 15 residues long. V gave up 5 bases and J gave up 4 bases; unmatched junction bases: 5. The CDR3, as DNA: TGTGCCAGCAGCCCCCAGGGACAGGGGGCCTATGGCTACACCTTC. Amino acids: CASSPQGQGAYGYTF.

In its sample, this clone was seen a few times. The V gene is TRBV20-1, the J gene TRBJ2-3; 8 bases fit TRBD1. The CDR3 is 11 amino acids. Germline CDR1 DFQATT, CDR2 SNEGSKA (reference sequence). The CDR3, as DNA: TGCAGGGACAGGGAGTCAGATACGCAGTATTTT. The encoded protein is CRDRESDTQYF.

In DNA form, the CDR3 reads TGTGCCAGCAGTGGACTGGACAGGGACCAAGAGACCCAGTACTTC. Protein sequence: CASSGLDRDQETQYF. This chain links TRBV6-1 with TRBJ2-5; 8 nucleotides agree with TRBD1. V shed 4 bases, J shed 0 bases, and the junction held 4 bases outside the gene matches. The CDR3 has 15 amino acids. Germline CDR1 MNHNS, CDR2 SASEGT.

This clone has only a few counts. The chain recombines TRBV5-4 with TRBJ2-1; 13 nucleotides line up with TRBD2. CDR1 and CDR2 (germline): SGHNT, YYREEE (reference sequence). The CDR3 extends over 15 amino acids. With V trimmed by 4 bases and J by 2 bases, 0 bases remained unmatched. The CDR3 reads CASSTSGGAYNEQFF. CDR3 nucleotides: TGTGCCAGCAGCACTAGCGGGGGGGCCTACAATGAGCAGTTCTTC.

The V and J genes are TRBV6-5 and TRBJ2-7; TRBD2 matches at 13 bases. Germline loops: CDR1 MNHEY, CDR2 SVGAGI. This CDR3 spans 15 amino acids. Germline trimming cut 6 bases from V and 3 bases from J; bases unmatched to any gene: 5. CDR3 nucleotide sequence: TGTGCCAGCAGCCAGACTAGCGGGAGGTACTACGAGCAGTACTTC. It encodes CASSQTSGRYYEQYF.

V usage is TRBV7-2 and J usage is TRBJ2-1; 10 bases fit TRBD2. The ends lost 2 bases at V and 2 bases at J; junction bases unmatched: 3. This CDR3 is 16 amino acids long. In germline, CDR1 is SGHTA, CDR2 FQGNSA. DNA for the CDR3: TGTGCCAGCAGCTTATGGAGCGGGGGGGCCTACAATGAGCAGTTCTTC. Amino acids: CASSLWSGGAYNEQFF.

The genes are TRBV27 and TRBJ2-3; tentative D call: TRBD1 (5 bases). V lost 1 base to trimming and J lost 4 bases, with 24 bases between them. The CDR3 sequence is 19 residues long. The germline CDR1 and CDR2 sequences are MNHEY and SMNVEV (reference sequence). The CDR3 sequence is CASSLFGLPRVGGADTQYF. DNA of the CDR3: TGTGCCAGCAGTTTATTCGGCCTCCCCAGGGTCGGCGGCGCAGATACGCAGTATTTT.

This chain joins TRBV11-3 and TRBJ2-3; possible D gene TRBD1, 6 bases. The germline V gene encodes CDR1 SGHNT and CDR2 YENEEA. There are 14 residues in the CDR3. V lost 5 bases and J 2 bases, leaving 11 bases between the germline ends. CDR3 nucleotide sequence: TGTGCCAGCAGCCCCGGACAGTCCACAGATACGCAGTATTTT. The encoded protein is CASSPGQSTDTQYF.

This chain uses TRBV6-6 with TRBJ2-3; 7 bases are shared with TRBD2. Germline CDR1 MNHNY, CDR2 SVGAGI (reference sequence). V was pared by 0 bases and J by 9 bases, with 3 bases of the junction left unmatched. The CDR3 covers 13 residues. The CDR3 sequence is CASSYSGEGTQYF. The CDR3 DNA sequence: TGTGCCAGCAGTTACTCCGGGGAGGGCACGCAGTATTTT.

The chain joins TRBV9 to TRBJ2-5; 11 nucleotides match TRBD2. Germline lookup yields CDR1 SGDLS and CDR2 YYNGEE. The J segment lost 1 base and the V segment lost 0 bases, leaving 5 bases of the junction unmatched. The CDR3 contains 17 residues. The CDR3 DNA sequence: TGTGCCAGCAGCGTAGGACCGGGACTAGCGGCCCAAGAGACCCAGTACTTC. This encodes CASSVGPGLAAQETQYF.

This rearrangement joins TRBV7-9 to TRBJ2-2; TRBD2 matches 12 bases. CDR1 SEHNR and CDR2 FQNEAQ come from the germline V gene (reference sequence). The CDR3 runs 17 residues. Trimming took 2 bases from V and 7 from J; bases not matched to a gene: 8. CDR3 in DNA: TGTGCCAGCAGCTTACCGACTAGCGGGAGAAGGGTCGGGGAGCTGTTTTTT. As protein: CASSLPTSGRRVGELFF. Full variable domain (rest looked up from reference TRBV7-9 and TRBJ2-2): DTGVSQNPRHKITKRGQNVTFRCDPISEHNRLYWYRQTLGQGPEFLTYFQNEAQLEKSRLLSDRFSAERPKGSFSTLEIQRTEQGDSAMYLCASSLPTSGRRVGELFFGEGSRLTVL.

The chain joins TRBV27 to TRBJ2-5; the D gene is possibly TRBD1 (6 bases). The CDR3 extends over 15 amino acids. Trimming left V 4 bases short and J 5 bases short, with 17 bases between. Germline V gene data show CDR1 as MNHEY and CDR2 as SMNVEV (reference sequence). As DNA, the CDR3 is TGTGCCAGCAGTTCGCGTTACTTAAGGGGGGAGACCCAGTACTTC. This encodes CASSSRYLRGETQYF.

Note on this clone: Other DNA variants within this sample encode the same CDR3. J is TRBJ2-1 and V is TRBV28, with D possibly matching TRBD2 (5 bases). The CDR3 contains 15 residues. V was trimmed by 2 bases and J by 0 bases, leaving 8 bases between them. CDR1 and CDR2 (germline): MDHEN, SYDVKM. The CDR3 spells CASSLPGSSYNEQFF. In nucleotides, the CDR3 is TGTGCCAGCAGTTTACCGGGGAGCTCCTACAATGAGCAGTTCTTC. The complete variable domain, with remaining parts taken from reference TRBV28 and TRBJ2-1, reads DVKVTQSSRYLVKRTGEKVFLECVQDMDHENMFWYRQDPGLGLRLIYFSYDVKMKEKGDIPEGYSVSREKKERFSLILESASTNQTSMYLCASSLPGSSYNEQFFGPGTRLTVL.

The genes are TRBV15 and TRBJ1-1; D is perhaps TRBD1 (5 bases). Per germline, CDR1 LNHNV and CDR2 YYDKDF (reference sequence). The V end was cut by 0 bases, the J end by 3 bases, with 14 bases between. The CDR3 runs 16 residues. The CDR3 coding sequence is TGTGCCACCAGCAGAGATCGCCCCCCGGGGGACACTGAAGCTTTCTTT. Protein: CATSRDRPPGDTEAFF.

This chain connects TRBV6-5 to TRBJ1-1; 10 bases map to TRBD1. Germline CDR1 is MNHEY and CDR2 is SVGAGI. The CDR3 totals 15 residues. With V trimmed by 6 bases and J by 3 bases, 7 bases remained unmatched. The CDR3 DNA reads as TGTGCCAGCAGCGCCCTGGGACAGGGGCACACTGAAGCTTTCTTT. Protein sequence: CASSALGQGHTEAFF.

This clone has a single count. The chain has TRBV18 and TRBJ2-3; 10 bases map to TRBD2. The CDR3 contains 15 residues. The V gene's germline CDR1 is KGHSH and CDR2 LQKENI. Trimming took 3 bases from V and 1 from J; bases not matched to a gene: 1. The chain's CDR3 is CASSPGTSGTDTQYF. DNA for the CDR3: TGTGCCAGCTCACCTGGGACTAGCGGCACAGATACGCAGTATTTT. Full variable domain (outside the CDR3, taken from reference TRBV18 and TRBJ2-3): NAGVMQNPRHLVRRRGQEARLRCSPMKGHSHVYWYRQLPEEGLKFMVYLQKENIIDESGMPKERFSAEFPKEGPSILRIQQVVRGDSAAYFCASSPGTSGTDTQYFGPGTRLTVL.

Only a few counts were recorded for this clone. This chain links TRBV5-8 with TRBJ1-1, with no clear D. The CDR3 loop spans 17 amino acids. The germline gives CDR1 SGHTS, CDR2 YDEGEE. With 0 bases removed from V and 4 bases from J, the gap between germline ends came to 19 bases. The CDR3 DNA is TGTGCCAGCAGCTTGGGCACTTCGTTGAGGTCGAGCACTGAAGCTTTCTTT. It encodes CASSLGTSLRSSTEAFF.

The rearrangement links TRBV5-1 to TRBJ2-4; tentatively, D is TRBD2 (7 bases). V was pared by 0 bases and J by 0 bases, with 16 bases between. Per germline, CDR1 SGHRS and CDR2 YFSETQ. This CDR3 region has 18 residues. The CDR3 DNA sequence: TGCGCCAGCAGCTTGGGGGACTGGCGGGGGCTAGCCAAAAACATTCAGTACTTC. Its protein is CASSLGDWRGLAKNIQYF.

By share of the sample, this clone is medium-sized. The CDR3: CASSEVRFPEGQPQHF. CDR3 nucleotides: TGTGCCAGCAGTGAAGTAAGGTTCCCTGAGGGTCAGCCCCAGCATTTT. J is TRBJ1-5 and V is TRBV6-1; D is uncertain. Germline V gene sequence: CDR1 MNHNS, CDR2 SASEGT. Trimming stripped 1 base from V and 6 bases from J, with 16 bases between. The CDR3 has 16 residues.

This clone was counted a few times. This rearrangement joins TRBV30 to TRBJ2-7; D perhaps matches TRBD2 (7 bases). The germline V gene has CDR1 GTSNPN and CDR2 SVGIG (reference sequence). This CDR3 region has 14 residues. V lost 2 bases to trimming and J lost 0 bases, with 11 bases between them. CDR3 protein: CAWSRGGTSYEQYF. CDR3 nucleotide sequence: TGTGCCTGGAGTAGGGGGGGAACCTCCTACGAGCAGTACTTC.

This chain uses TRBV19 with TRBJ2-7, with 12 bases aligning to TRBD2. Germline trimming cut 3 bases from V and 4 bases from J; bases unmatched to any gene: 1. The germline V gene encodes CDR1 LNHDA and CDR2 SQIVND (reference sequence). The CDR3 runs 14 residues. In DNA form, the CDR3 reads TGTGCCAGTAGTATCGGACTAGCGGGGTACGAGCAGTACTTC. It translates to CASSIGLAGYEQYF.

CDR3 DNA: TGTGCCAGTAGTATCCGGACTGAATACGAGCAGTACTTC. It encodes CASSIRTEYEQYF. The chain joins TRBV19 to TRBJ2-7, with D perhaps matching TRBD2 (5 bases). The CDR3 runs 13 residues. Trimming stripped 3 bases from V and 4 bases from J, with 10 bases between. Germline CDR1 and CDR2: LNHDA and SQIVND (reference sequence).

This rearrangement joins TRBV2 to TRBJ2-7, with 8 bases that match TRBD1. The germline V gene encodes CDR1 SNHLY and CDR2 FYNNEI. The length of the CDR3 is 13 residues. The V gene end was trimmed by 5 bases and the J gene end by 5 bases; junction bases not matched to a gene: 5. The CDR3 nucleotides are TGTGCCAGCAGTCCGACAGGGGTCCACGAGCAGTACTTC. It translates to CASSPTGVHEQYF.

The chain joins TRBV5-4 to TRBJ2-3; D may be TRBD1 (6 bases). In germline, CDR1 is SGHNT, CDR2 YYREEE (reference sequence). CDR3 length: 14 residues. V lost 9 bases, J lost 2 bases, and 16 bases lay in between. For the CDR3, the DNA is TGTGCCACCTCGTTGGGGGCCCTCACAGATACGCAGTATTTT. It is translated as CATSLGALTDTQYF.

The chain carries TRBV6-5 and TRBJ1-2; 12 bases are shared with TRBD1. Germline CDR1 MNHEY, CDR2 SVGAGI. This CDR3 has 15 amino acids. V trimming: 1 base; J trimming: 6 bases; junction bases outside the gene matches: 3. The CDR3 bases are TGTGCCAGCAGTTACTTTGGGACAGGGGGCAATGGCTACACCTTC. As protein: CASSYFGTGGNGYTF.

This clone was seen a single time. V gene TRBV28 combines with J gene TRBJ2-5; 11 bases line up with TRBD1. The CDR3 consists of 18 residues. Germline V lookup: CDR1 MDHEN, CDR2 SYDVKM. V dropped 7 bases and J dropped 1; count of bases not matched to a gene: 14. Here the CDR3 reads CASNFHLLGTGGQETQYF. CDR3 in DNA: TGTGCCAGCAACTTTCACCTTCTCGGGACAGGGGGCCAAGAGACCCAGTACTTC. Full variable domain (missing parts from reference TRBV28 and TRBJ2-5): DVKVTQSSRYLVKRTGEKVFLECVQDMDHENMFWYRQDPGLGLRLIYFSYDVKMKEKGDIPEGYSVSREKKERFSLILESASTNQTSMYLCASNFHLLGTGGQETQYFGPGTRLLVL.

This sequence joins TRBV7-9 and TRBJ1-1, with a possible D match to TRBD1 (5 bases). Germline-derived CDR1 and CDR2 are SEHNR and FQNEAQ (reference sequence). The CDR3 consists of 12 residues. Trimming shortened V by 1 base and J by 6 bases, and 6 bases separated the two germline ends. The CDR3 nucleotides are TGTGCCAGCAGCTTAGAGGGGTCTGAAGCTTTCTTT. Translation gives CASSLEGSEAFF.